This entry lists 19 T cell receptor beta chains sequenced from one sample in a study of B cell selection in AIRE deficiency. Regulatory T cells were sorted as CD4+CD25hiCD127low/negative. The repertoire was sequenced with immunoSEQ multiplex PCR; TCRdb's copy has only in-frame clones and lacks some. The sample consists of approximately 21,000 clones, over 90% of them appearing once. The sample consisted of Tregs sorted from PBMCs. These receptors all come from a human donor with AIRE deficiency.

This clone was recorded once. This chain links TRBV19 with TRBJ2-7; 7 positions match TRBD1. V was pared by 9 bases and J by 2 bases, with 4 bases of the junction left unmatched. The germline gives CDR1 LNHDA, CDR2 SQIVND (reference sequence). This CDR3 spans 12 amino acids. CDR3 region: CASMGQTYEQYF. The CDR3 DNA is TGTGCCAGCATGGGACAGACCTACGAGCAGTACTTC.

The CDR3 spells CASSKYRGYEQFF. CDR3 DNA: TGTGCCAGCAGTAAATACAGGGGATATGAGCAGTTCTTC. This chain joins TRBV27 and TRBJ2-1; 7 nucleotides match TRBD1. The CDR3 extends over 13 amino acids. Germline-derived CDR1 and CDR2 are MNHEY and SMNVEV (reference sequence). V lost 5 bases and J lost 8; bases outside the gene matches: 6.

This clone was recorded only once. The chain carries TRBV6-1 and TRBJ2-3; no definite D call. CDR3 length: 15 residues. The germline V gene has CDR1 MNHNS and CDR2 SASEGT. Trimming shortened V by 5 bases and J by 5 bases, and 17 bases separated the two germline ends. This chain's CDR3 is CASSSPRIGLDTQYF. In nucleotides, the CDR3 is TGTGCCAGCAGTTCCCCAAGGATAGGTCTAGATACGCAGTATTTT.

V usage is TRBV7-9 and J usage is TRBJ2-5; D gene unclear. CDR1 is SEHNR, CDR2 FQNEAQ, per germline (reference sequence). The CDR3 is 13 residues long. With 5 bases removed from V and 4 bases from J, the gap between germline ends came to 11 bases. CDR3 coding DNA: TGTGCCAGCAGCAGACTTGTGGGAGAGACCCAGTACTTC. It yields the protein CASSRLVGETQYF. Full variable domain (rest looked up from reference TRBV7-9 and TRBJ2-5): DTGVSQNPRHKITKRGQNVTFRCDPISEHNRLYWYRQTLGQGPEFLTYFQNEAQLEKSRLLSDRFSAERPKGSFSTLEIQRTEQGDSAMYLCASSRLVGETQYFGPGTRLLVL.

The chain employs TRBV7-3 and TRBJ1-3; a weak D match, TRBD1 (5 bases). V was clipped by 2 bases and J by 0 bases, with 5 bases between them. This CDR3 has 14 residues. Germline V gives CDR1 SGHTA, CDR2 FQGTGA. In DNA, the CDR3 is TGTGCCAGCAGCTTAGGACACTCTGGAAACACCATATATTTT. Protein product: CASSLGHSGNTIYF.

The chain combines TRBV10-3 with TRBJ1-2; tentatively, D is TRBD1 (6 bases). The CDR3 loop spans 13 amino acids. Germline V CDR1 and CDR2: ENHRY, SYGVKD. V was shortened by 4 bases and J by 9 bases, with 15 bases between the two germline ends. For the CDR3, the DNA is TGTGCCATCAGTGTAAACAGTGGGGACAGCTACACCTTC. As protein: CAISVNSGDSYTF.

The chain carries TRBV28 and TRBJ2-7; either TRBD1 or TRBD2 may fit D (5 bases each). The CDR3 is made up of 15 amino acids. V gave up 6 bases and J gave up 4 bases, with 19 bases separating them. Germline V gene sequence: CDR1 MDHEN, CDR2 SYDVKM. In DNA, the CDR3 is TGTGCCAGCAGACTAACGGGTCAGAGGGGATACGAGCAGTACTTC. Its translation is CASRLTGQRGYEQYF.

In its sample, this clone was seen once. This chain joins TRBV6-6 and TRBJ2-1; 7 bases map to TRBD2. Germline CDR1 is MNHNY and CDR2 is SVGAGI (reference sequence). Trimming cost V 2 bases and J 10 bases; bases outside gene matches: 14. The CDR3 has 16 residues. The CDR3 DNA follows: TGTGCCAGCAGTTACAAACCACGGGACTACCCCCCGGAGCAGTTCTTC. It is translated as CASSYKPRDYPPEQFF.

The chain carries TRBV6-1 and TRBJ1-1; 7 bases align to TRBD1. The CDR3 is made up of 16 amino acids. Unmatched junction bases numbered 12, after V lost 3 bases and J lost 5 bases. Germline-derived CDR1 and CDR2 are MNHNS and SASEGT. The DNA of the CDR3 is TGTGCCAGCAGTGAGGTTTGGGGCAGGGGGAGAACTGAAGCTTTCTTT. It specifies CASSEVWGRGRTEAFF.

This sequence joins TRBV15 and TRBJ2-5; no firm D call. V was shortened by 2 bases and J by 0 bases, with 19 bases between the two germline ends. This CDR3 has 18 amino acids. CDR1 is LNHNV, CDR2 YYDKDF, per germline (reference sequence). CDR3 in amino acids: CATSRRGPPAHNQETQYF. CDR3 coding DNA: TGTGCCACCAGCAGACGAGGACCCCCGGCGCACAACCAAGAGACCCAGTACTTC.

The chain combines TRBV27 with TRBJ2-3, with 10 bases fitting TRBD2. Trimming removed 4 bases from V and 0 bases from J; junction bases left unmatched: 4. Germline CDR1 reads MNHEY; CDR2 reads SMNVEV (reference sequence). This CDR3 comprises 16 residues. CDR3 nucleotide sequence: TGTGCCAGCAGTTCCACTAGCGGGACTAGCACAGATACGCAGTATTTT. This encodes CASSSTSGTSTDTQYF.

The chain has TRBV2 and TRBJ2-7; unclear D gene. Germline CDR1 reads SNHLY; CDR2 reads FYNNEI. V was clipped by 6 bases and J by 8 bases, with 23 bases between them. The CDR3 extends over 15 amino acids. CDR3 DNA: TGTGCCAGCAGGTGGTCCGACGATTTTTTACGCCAGCAGTACTTC. This codes for CASRWSDDFLRQQYF.

V is TRBV7-8 and J is TRBJ1-3, with no clear D. Trimming took 1 base from V and 0 from J, leaving 4 bases between them. Germline lookup yields CDR1 SGHVS and CDR2 FQNEAQ. The CDR3 loop spans 14 amino acids. The CDR3 nucleotides read TGTGCCAGCAGCTTAGGAACCTCTGGAAACACCATATATTTT. Its translation: CASSLGTSGNTIYF.

V is TRBV7-2 and J is TRBJ2-3; no clear D. Germline V lookup: CDR1 SGHTA, CDR2 FQGNSA. Trimming removed 1 base from V and 4 bases from J, with 6 bases in between. The CDR3 spans 13 residues. This CDR3 reads CASSLGSADTQYF. CDR3 nucleotide sequence: TGTGCCAGCAGCTTAGGATCGGCAGATACGCAGTATTTT.

The V gene is TRBV19, the J gene TRBJ1-5, with D possibly TRBD1 on 5 matching bases. The CDR3 has 15 amino acids. Deletions cut 7 bases from V and 2 bases from J, with 15 bases between. The germline V gene has CDR1 LNHDA and CDR2 SQIVND (reference sequence). This CDR3 is CASTGRFYGNQPQHF. The CDR3 DNA reads as TGTGCCAGTACAGGGCGGTTTTACGGCAATCAGCCCCAGCATTTT.

In this sample, this clone turned up once. V usage is TRBV28 and J usage is TRBJ2-1; 10 bases match TRBD1. The CDR3 spans 15 residues. V shed 2 bases, J shed 6 bases, and the junction held 4 bases outside the gene matches. Germline assignment: CDR1 MDHEN and CDR2 SYDVKM. CDR3 protein: CASSLPGQGFNEQFF. CDR3 DNA sequence: TGTGCCAGCAGTTTACCGGGACAGGGGTTCAATGAGCAGTTCTTC.

This chain joins TRBV19 and TRBJ2-7, with D possibly being TRBD2 (5 bases). V was cut by 3 bases and J by 0 bases, with 15 bases left in between. Germline loops: CDR1 LNHDA, CDR2 SQIVND (reference sequence). The CDR3 is 16 residues long. The CDR3 DNA follows: TGTGCCAGTAGTATCGCGGGCCGAGGAGGCTCCTACGAGCAGTACTTC. Amino acid sequence: CASSIAGRGGSYEQYF. The whole variable domain, filled in from reference TRBV19 and TRBJ2-7, reads DGGITQSPKYLFRKEGQNVTLSCEQNLNHDAMYWYRQDPGQGLRLIYYSQIVNDFQKGDIAEGYSVSREKKESFPLTVTSAQKNPTAFYLCASSIAGRGGSYEQYFGPGTRLTVT.

The CDR3 is CATSSRPRLAPYEQYF. Here the CDR3 DNA reads TGTGCCACCAGCTCCAGACCCCGCCTGGCTCCCTACGAGCAGTACTTC. V and J are TRBV15 and TRBJ2-5; D not certain. The J call is in doubt because the DNA end fits TRBJ2-7 better. This CDR3 has 16 amino acids. Germline V CDR1 and CDR2: LNHNV, YYDKDF (reference sequence).

The CDR3 DNA sequence: TGTGCCAGCAGCCCAAGACGCGGACAGTACTACGAGCAGTACTTC. Its protein product is CASSPRRGQYYEQYF. This chain uses TRBV6-5 with TRBJ2-7, with a possible D match to TRBD1 (6 bases). This CDR3 has 15 residues. Trimming cost V 6 bases and J 3 bases, with 18 bases left between them. CDR1 MNHEY and CDR2 SVGAGI come from the germline V gene.